Detailed here is one T cell receptor (beta chain). As yet, its antigen is unknown. Under the authors' procedure: Patients' Tregs yielded 58,000 or so distinct TCRbeta sequences; donors' approximately 9.6x10^4. The protocol was immunoSEQ multiplex PCR, while the TCRdb copy is restricted to in-frame clones and leaves out a portion. V, J and clone size are taken as reported in that table, and D and trimming were inferred from the DNA itself. The top ten clones hold less than 2% of a sample with 20,000 to 25,000 clones, about 94% of them seen once. This sample was taken from a study of B cell selection in AIRE deficiency. Regarding the study as a whole: Only TCRbeta was sequenced; about 35% of shared healthy Treg sequences appeared in Tconv. In TCRBV usage, CDR3 length and diversity, patient Tconv and Treg cells matched healthy donors.

The regulatory T cell sort gate was CD4+CD25hiCD127low/negative. Trimming left V 6 bases short and J 3 bases short, with 18 bases between. Germline V CDR1 and CDR2: SQVTM, ANQGSEA. This CDR3 contains 15 residues. The sample was Tregs sorted from PBMCs. V is TRBV29-1 and J is TRBJ2-1, with D perhaps matching TRBD2 (6 bases). The sequence was collected from a human donor with AIRE deficiency. The CDR3 DNA reads as TGCAGCGTCTATTTAGGATTAGCGGACTACAATGAGCAGTTCTTC. Protein sequence: CSVYLGLADYNEQFF.